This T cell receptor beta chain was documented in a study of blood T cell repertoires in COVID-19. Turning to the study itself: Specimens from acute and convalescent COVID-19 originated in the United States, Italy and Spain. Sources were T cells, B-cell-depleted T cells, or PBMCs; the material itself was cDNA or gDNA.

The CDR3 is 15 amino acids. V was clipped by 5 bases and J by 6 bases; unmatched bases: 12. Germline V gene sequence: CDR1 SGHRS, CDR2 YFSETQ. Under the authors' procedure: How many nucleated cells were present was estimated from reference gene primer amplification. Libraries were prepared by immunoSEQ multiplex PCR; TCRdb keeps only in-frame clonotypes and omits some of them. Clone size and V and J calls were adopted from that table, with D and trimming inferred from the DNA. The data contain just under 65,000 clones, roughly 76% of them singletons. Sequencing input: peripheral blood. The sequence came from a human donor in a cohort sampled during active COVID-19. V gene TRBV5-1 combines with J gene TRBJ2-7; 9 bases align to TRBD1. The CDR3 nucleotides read TGCGCCAGCAGAGACGGGACAGGGAGGCGAGTCGAGCAGTACTTC. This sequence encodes CASRDGTGRRVEQYF.